This T cell receptor (beta chain) was sequenced during a study of blood T cell repertoires in COVID-19. The protocol was immunoSEQ multiplex PCR, while the TCRdb copy is restricted to in-frame clones and leaves out a portion. The repertoire holds a few hundred thousand clones, with 88% as singletons. The CDR3 is made up of 14 amino acids. The V and J ends lost 4 bases and 4 bases respectively, with 12 bases between them. The germline gives CDR1 SGHRS, CDR2 YFSETQ. The TCR originated in a woman aged 25 to 45 who had recovered from COVID-19. Sequenced input: PBMCs or T cells enriched from blood (not recorded which). The gene calls are TRBV5-1 and TRBJ2-4, with D perhaps matching TRBD2 (6 bases). The CDR3 here is CASSTGLTKNIQYF. In nucleotides, the CDR3 is TGCGCCAGCAGCACGGGACTTACTAAAAACATTCAGTACTTC.